This paragraph reports one T cell receptor (beta chain). These data are taken from a study of T cells in Graves' hyperthyroidism and ophthalmopathy. The CDR3 runs to 16 residues. Germline loops: CDR1 SGDLS, CDR2 YYNGEE. V shed 4 bases and J 8 bases; nucleotides not matched to a gene: 14. Using RNA transcripts as the source, TCR beta CDR3 regions were amplified. The TCR CDR3 was amplified in a first-round RT-PCR using the HTBI primer set. TCRdb used MiXCR to reprocess the multiplex PCR reads, holding one entry per CDR3 protein. The sample has 190,000 or so distinct CDR3 sequences; around 20% are singletons.

The sequence was collected from a man aged 40-55 years with Graves' hyperthyroidism. The V call is TRBV9, the J call TRBJ1-4; 7 positions match TRBD1. What was sequenced was blood. The CDR3 DNA reads as TGTGCCAGCAGCCCCTGGGGAGACAGGGAGAGGGAAAAACTGTTTTTT. Encoded protein: CASSPWGDREREKLFF.